The 4 T cell receptor beta chains presented below share a single source sample, sequenced in a study of identical twins (dated by TCRdb to the mid-2010s). The library was produced with 5' RACE. These reads were obtained on an Illumina HiSeq 2000. TCRdb itself trimmed the public reads at Q25 with fastp, ran MiXCR and retained productive beta chains. Entries are consolidated by CDR3 protein sequence, retaining the most common genes and DNA. Within this sample are approximately 890,000 distinct CDR3 sequences, with over 9% of them counted one time only. The ten largest make up around 1.5% of the sample. A further study also used this sample, focusing on yellow fever vaccine responses in identical twins.

Sequenced input: PBMCs. Receptors originate from a woman between 18 and 29 years old in good health.

This chain joins TRBV5-6 and TRBJ2-7, with D perhaps matching TRBD2 (6 bases). This CDR3 has 14 residues. V was trimmed by 1 base and J by 2 bases, leaving 10 bases between them. The V gene's germline CDR1 is SGHDT and CDR2 YYEEEE. CDR3 residues: CASSLNPGAYEQYF. CDR3 in DNA: TGTGCCAGCAGCTTGAATCCGGGGGCCTACGAGCAGTACTTC.

This clonotype has at least ten counts. The rearrangement links TRBV3-1 to TRBJ2-1; 7 bases agree with TRBD2. The V and J ends lost 2 bases and 3 bases, in that order; junction bases with no gene match: 7. The CDR3 has 16 amino acids. Germline V gene data show CDR1 as LGHDT and CDR2 as YNNKEL (reference sequence). Here the CDR3 reads CASSQSLGTNYNEQFF. As DNA, the CDR3 is TGTGCCAGCAGCCAATCCCTAGGGACTAACTACAATGAGCAGTTCTTC.

The chain links TRBV11-1 to TRBJ2-5; 12 positions agree with TRBD2. The CDR3 spans 19 residues. After removal of 4 bases from V and 1 base from J, the junction contained 13 bases not matched to a gene. The germline CDR1 and CDR2 sequences are SGHAT and FQDESV (reference sequence). The CDR3 DNA follows: TGTGCCAGCAGCTCCCGATCAGGGGCTAGCGGGAGGGTCCAAGAGACCCAGTACTTC. It translates to CASSSRSGASGRVQETQYF.

This chain joins TRBV4-1 and TRBJ2-1; 12 bases are a match to TRBD2. CDR1 and CDR2 from the germline V gene are MGHRA and YSYEKL. There are 18 residues in the CDR3. Trimming removed 1 base from V and 3 bases from J; junction bases left unmatched: 7. Here the CDR3 DNA reads TGCGCCAGCAGCCAAGGGGCCTCACTAGCGGGGGGCTACAATGAGCAGTTCTTC. The encoded protein is CASSQGASLAGGYNEQFF.